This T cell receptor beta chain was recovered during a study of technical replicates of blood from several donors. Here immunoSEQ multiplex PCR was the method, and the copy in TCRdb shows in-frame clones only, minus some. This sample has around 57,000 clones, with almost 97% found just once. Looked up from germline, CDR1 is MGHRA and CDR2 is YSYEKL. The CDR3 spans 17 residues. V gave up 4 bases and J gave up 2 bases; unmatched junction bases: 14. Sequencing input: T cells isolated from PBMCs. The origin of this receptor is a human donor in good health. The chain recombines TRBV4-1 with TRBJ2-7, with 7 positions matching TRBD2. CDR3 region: CASSLGEATSVAYEQYF. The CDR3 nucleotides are TGCGCCAGCAGCCTCGGAGAGGCAACTAGCGTAGCCTACGAGCAGTACTTC.